A single sample gave rise to the 16 T cell receptor beta chains below, sequenced in a study of CD8 T cells in ankylosing spondylitis. MiXCR, applied by TCRdb to the 5' RACE reads, yields one record per CDR3 protein. The sample yields 250,000 or so distinct CDR3 sequences, 15% to 20% seen once. What was sequenced was blood, either unsorted or a sorted T cell fraction (not recorded which). The receptors were gathered from a male donor with ankylosing spondylitis or in good health (not recorded which).

The chain couples TRBV12-3 or TRBV12-4 to TRBJ2-1; TRBD2 agrees at 8 bases. The ends lost 10 bases at V and 5 bases at J; junction bases unmatched: 13. CDR3 length equals 15 residues. The CDR3 protein is CAIDPLAGGHNEQFF. The CDR3 DNA follows: TGTGCCATCGACCCGCTGGCGGGAGGTCACAATGAGCAGTTCTTC.

The sample holds a few counts of this clonotype. This chain links TRBV21-1 with TRBJ2-1. TRBV21-1 is described as a pseudogene. The CDR3 covers 12 residues. The CDR3 spells CASSKARSEQFF. The CDR3 nucleotides are TGTGCCAGCAGCAAAGCTAGATCGGAGCAGTTCTTC.

This chain uses TRBV2 with TRBJ2-1; the match to TRBD2 covers 14 bases. From germline, CDR1 is SNHLY and CDR2 FYNNEI. The CDR3 has 17 amino acids. V shed 0 bases and J 8 bases; nucleotides not matched to a gene: 6. CDR3 sequence: CASSEALGTSGSHEQFF. In DNA, the CDR3 is TGTGCCAGCAGTGAAGCGCTTGGGACTAGCGGGAGCCATGAGCAGTTCTTC.

The rearrangement links TRBV29-1 to TRBJ2-1; D is perhaps TRBD2 (5 bases). Trimming pared 7 bases from V and 4 bases from J, leaving 17 bases between. The CDR3 runs 14 residues. Germline loops: CDR1 SQVTM, CDR2 ANQGSEA. The CDR3 nucleotides read TGCAGCGCTACGGAGGCAGTACCATACAATGAGCAGTTCTTC. Protein product: CSATEAVPYNEQFF.

A few counts support this clonotype. The chain couples TRBV28 to TRBJ2-1; 8 positions agree with TRBD2. J gave up 7 bases and V 3 bases, and 5 bases lay outside the gene matches. CDR3 length equals 14 residues. Germline lookup yields CDR1 MDHEN and CDR2 SYDVKM. CDR3 in DNA: TGTGCCAGCAGTTTTGGACTAGCAAGGAATGAGCAGTTCTTC. The encoded protein is CASSFGLARNEQFF.

On this clonotype itself: At one end, the junction sequence differs from germline, possibly due to a read error. The chain is built from TRBV4-1 and TRBJ2-7; TRBD2 matches 7 bases. The CDR3 runs 17 residues. Germline values: CDR1 MGHRA, CDR2 YSYEKL. Here the CDR3 reads CVSSPTGTNTLGDEQYF. DNA of the CDR3: TGCGTCAGCAGCCCAACCGGGACTAACACCTTAGGGGACGAGCAGTACTTC.

This clonotype was recorded a few times. The gene calls are TRBV10-3 and TRBJ2-1; 7 positions agree with TRBD2. Losses at the gene ends were 8 bases for V and 5 bases for J; bases not matched to a gene: 12. This CDR3 region has 15 residues. Germline values: CDR1 ENHRY, CDR2 SYGVKD. The CDR3 DNA is TGTGCCATCGGCGGGAGACTGATGACTGACAATGAGCAGTTCTTC. This translates into CAIGGRLMTDNEQFF.

The V gene is TRBV15, the J gene TRBJ1-6; unclear D gene. The V end was cut by 5 bases, the J end by 7 bases, with 6 bases between. The germline CDR1 and CDR2 sequences are LNHNV and YYDKDF (reference sequence). This CDR3 region has 12 residues. CDR3 coding DNA: TGTGCCACCAGCCCGGAGAATTCACCCCTCCACTTT. This sequence encodes CATSPENSPLHF. The complete variable domain, with remaining parts taken from reference TRBV15 and TRBJ1-6, reads DAMVIQNPRYQVTQFGKPVTLSCSQTLNHNVMYWYQQKSSQAPKLLFHYYDKDFNNEADTPDNFQSRRPNTSFCFLDIRSPGLGDTAMYLCATSPENSPLHFGNGTRLTVT.

The rearrangement uses TRBV4-1 and TRBJ2-7; D uncertain. The CDR3 runs 14 residues. Germline-derived CDR1 and CDR2 are MGHRA and YSYEKL. The V gene lost 4 bases and the J gene lost 1 base, with 11 bases spanning the gap. CDR3 in amino acids: CASSRATASYEQYF. DNA for the CDR3: TGCGCCAGCAGCCGCGCGACGGCATCCTACGAGCAGTACTTC.

A few counts support this clonotype. The chain combines TRBV20-1 with TRBJ2-2; D is perhaps TRBD2 (5 bases). Trimming stripped 1 base from V and 9 bases from J, with 27 bases between. The germline V gene has CDR1 DFQATT and CDR2 SNEGSKA (reference sequence). This CDR3 is 18 amino acids long. The CDR3 protein is CSARVYGPPDGGSWELFF. Written as DNA, the CDR3 is TGCAGTGCTAGAGTGTATGGTCCGCCTGATGGAGGATCCTGGGAGCTGTTTTTT.

This clonotype has a handful of counts. The rearrangement joins TRBV7-2 to TRBJ2-1, with 13 positions matching TRBD2. Losses at the gene ends were 5 bases for V and 6 bases for J; bases not matched to a gene: 7. This CDR3 is 16 amino acids long. Germline values: CDR1 SGHTA, CDR2 FQGNSA. The CDR3 loop is CASSPWTSGSGNEQFF. CDR3 nucleotide sequence: TGTGCCAGCAGCCCCTGGACTAGCGGGAGTGGCAATGAGCAGTTCTTC.

The CDR3 coding sequence is TGTGCCAGCAGCTTTCAACGGCGGGAGGGCCTTTGGGAGCAGTACTTC. Translation gives CASSFQRREGLWEQYF. The V call is TRBV7-9, the J call TRBJ2-7, with 9 bases lining up with TRBD2. The junction had 13 bases not matched to a gene; V was cut back by 3 bases and J by 7 bases. The germline gives CDR1 SEHNR, CDR2 FQNEAQ (reference sequence). This CDR3 region has 16 residues.

In this sample, this clonotype turned up a few times. The chain combines TRBV15 with TRBJ1-5, with D unclear. The germline V gene has CDR1 LNHNV and CDR2 YYDKDF (reference sequence). The CDR3 is 15 residues long. Trimming took off 0 bases at V and 2 bases at J, with 8 bases between the two ends. The CDR3 bases are TGTGCCACCAGCAGAGATTTAGGACGCAATCAGCCCCAGCATTTT. Translation gives CATSRDLGRNQPQHF. Variable domain in full (rest from reference TRBV15 and TRBJ1-5): DAMVIQNPRYQVTQFGKPVTLSCSQTLNHNVMYWYQQKSSQAPKLLFHYYDKDFNNEADTPDNFQSRRPNTSFCFLDIRSPGLGDTAMYLCATSRDLGRNQPQHFGDGTRLSIL.

At least ten counts were recorded for this clonotype. This chain joins TRBV7-8 and TRBJ2-3, with D unresolved. Trimming pared 2 bases from V and 2 bases from J, leaving 11 bases between. Germline CDR1 is SGHVS and CDR2 is FQNEAQ. The CDR3 runs to 15 residues. CDR3: CASSLIVIPTDTQYF. The CDR3, as DNA: TGTGCCAGCAGCTTAATAGTAATCCCCACAGATACGCAGTATTTT.

This chain uses TRBV4-1 with TRBJ1-2; possible D gene TRBD1, 5 bases. The germline V gene encodes CDR1 MGHRA and CDR2 YSYEKL. Deletions cut 1 base from V and 3 bases from J, with 12 bases between. This CDR3 region has 15 residues. This chain's CDR3 is CASSQVQGVDYGYTF. CDR3 DNA sequence: TGCGCCAGCAGCCAAGTCCAGGGCGTAGACTATGGCTACACCTTC.

This clonotype was observed a handful of times. The chain combines TRBV29-1 with TRBJ2-6; D is uncertain. The CDR3 sequence is 14 residues long. Trimming shortened V by 3 bases and J by 2 bases, and 8 bases separated the two germline ends. Germline CDR1 is SQVTM and CDR2 is ANQGSEA. The CDR3 DNA reads TGCAGCGTTGAGACCGGACCTGGGGCCAACGTCCTGACTTTC. Residues: CSVETGPGANVLTF.